Below, 16 T cell receptor beta chains from the same sample are listed, as sequenced in a study of T cells in Graves' hyperthyroidism and ophthalmopathy. Researchers amplified the TCR beta CDR3 regions from RNA transcripts. TCR CDR3 underwent first-round RT-PCR with the HTBI primer set. Using its own MiXCR run on the multiplex PCR reads, TCRdb lists one record per CDR3 protein. The table records hundreds of thousands of distinct CDR3 sequences, about 15% of them present only once. Material for sequencing was blood. The receptors originated from a woman aged 55 to 70 with Graves' ophthalmopathy.

In this sample, this clonotype turned up many times. The CDR3 protein is CASSQEVLYPGDSPLHF. The DNA for the CDR3 is TGTGCCAGCAGCCAAGAGGTTCTATACCCTGGGGATTCACCCCTCCACTTT. The rearrangement joins TRBV3-1 to TRBJ1-6; D gene ambiguous. Trimming removed 0 bases from V and 8 bases from J, with 17 bases in between. Germline lookup yields CDR1 LGHDT and CDR2 YNNKEL (reference sequence). The CDR3 is made up of 17 amino acids. Full variable domain (rest looked up from reference TRBV3-1 and TRBJ1-6): DTAVSQTPKYLVTQMGNDKSIKCEQNLGHDTMYWYKQDSKKFLKIMFSYNNKELIINETVPNRFSPKSPDKAHLNLHINSLELGDSAVYFCASSQEVLYPGDSPLHFGNGTRLTVT.

Ten or more counts support this clonotype. The rearrangement uses TRBV3-1 and TRBJ2-2; 8 bases are a match to TRBD2. With V trimmed by 4 bases and J by 0 bases, 1 base remained unmatched. The germline V gene encodes CDR1 LGHDT and CDR2 YNNKEL (reference sequence). This CDR3 contains 15 residues. The CDR3 DNA follows: TGTGCCAGCAGCCCGGGACTAGCGAACACCGGGGAGCTGTTTTTT. It encodes CASSPGLANTGELFF.

The sample holds a few counts of this clonotype. The rearrangement uses TRBV20-1 and TRBJ2-5, with 8 nucleotides matching TRBD2. Per germline, CDR1 DFQATT and CDR2 SNEGSKA (reference sequence). The CDR3 covers 13 residues. V lost 8 bases to trimming and J lost 4 bases; unmatched junction nucleotides: 9. CDR3 nucleotides: TGCAGTCCAAGAGCGGGAGTTGGAGAGACCCAGTACTTC. Translating gives CSPRAGVGETQYF.

Ten or more counts support this clonotype. This chain uses TRBV28 with TRBJ2-5; D gene unclear. Germline values: CDR1 MDHEN, CDR2 SYDVKM. This CDR3 is built from 14 residues. V was clipped by 2 bases and J by 7 bases, with 14 bases between them. This CDR3 reads CASSLTPVVGTQYF. The CDR3 DNA is TGTGCCAGCAGTTTAACTCCAGTGGTCGGGACCCAGTACTTC.

CDR3 protein: CASSLTSGRDRDTQYF. The CDR3 bases are TGTGCCAGCTCACTGACTAGCGGGAGGGATCGAGATACGCAGTATTTT. The chain combines TRBV18 with TRBJ2-3, with 14 bases that match TRBD2. The length of the CDR3 is 16 residues. V lost 4 bases, J lost 5 bases, and 5 bases stayed unmatched. CDR1 and CDR2 (germline): KGHSH, LQKENI.

V and J are TRBV10-2 and TRBJ2-1, with D perhaps matching TRBD2 (6 bases). The CDR3 has 15 residues. Germline CDR1 and CDR2: WSHSY and SAAADI. The V end was cut by 4 bases, the J end by 9 bases, with 19 bases between. For the CDR3, the DNA is TGCGCCAGCAGTGTGTCCGGGACTCCCGGACGTGAGCAGTTCTTC. Protein product: CASSVSGTPGREQFF.

In this sample, this clonotype turned up many times. This chain uses TRBV2 with TRBJ2-7; D is possibly TRBD2 (5 bases). This CDR3 contains 10 residues. The germline V gene encodes CDR1 SNHLY and CDR2 FYNNEI. The germline V and J ends were trimmed by 6 bases and 6 bases, with 6 bases remaining between them. DNA for the CDR3: TGTGCCAGCAGGGGAGTCGAGCAGTACTTC. Translated, it gives CASRGVEQYF.

Ten or more counts support this clonotype. The chain uses TRBV6-1 and TRBJ2-7; 11 nucleotides agree with TRBD2. Germline-derived CDR1 and CDR2 are MNHNS and SASEGT. The CDR3 covers 21 residues. Trimming took 3 bases from V and 0 from J; bases not matched to a gene: 19. Here the CDR3 DNA reads TGTGCCAGCAGTGATAGGTGGGTCAGACTAGCGGGACTCAGGAGCTCCTACGAGCAGTACTTC. This sequence encodes CASSDRWVRLAGLRSSYEQYF.

This clonotype has a handful of counts. This may be a read error, as it is one base from a much larger clone. The chain recombines TRBV12-3 or TRBV12-4 with TRBJ1-4; D gene unclear. V lost 4 bases, J lost 0 bases, and 9 bases lay in between. There are 15 residues in the CDR3. The CDR3 nucleotides are TGTGCCAGCAGTTCATCTGGGACAACTAATGAAAAACTGTTTTTT. Amino acid sequence: CASSSSGTTNEKLFF.

This clonotype was seen a few times. This chain uses TRBV6-1 with TRBJ2-3; D not resolved. The V end lost 5 bases, the J end lost 8 bases, and 17 bases lay between the germline ends. The CDR3 spans 14 residues. Germline CDR1 is MNHNS and CDR2 is SASEGT. The chain's CDR3 is CASSLSSLTRTQYF. The DNA of the CDR3 is TGTGCCAGCAGTCTTAGCTCCCTGACGCGTACGCAGTATTTT.

In this sample, this clonotype turned up many times. The J gene is TRBJ2-5, the V gene TRBV18, with D uncertain. Germline V gene sequence: CDR1 KGHSH, CDR2 LQKENI. V was cut by 3 bases and J by 5 bases, with 7 bases left in between. This CDR3 is 12 amino acids long. Here the CDR3 DNA reads TGTGCCAGCTCACCGCAACGGGAGACCCAGTACTTC. It is translated as CASSPQRETQYF.

This CDR3 reads CASSFGSGEPDTQYF. Written as DNA, the CDR3 is TGTGCCAGTAGCTTCGGAAGCGGGGAGCCAGATACGCAGTATTTT. This chain joins TRBV19 and TRBJ2-3; 7 bases match TRBD2. The germline CDR1 and CDR2 sequences are LNHDA and SQIVND (reference sequence). The V gene end was trimmed by 6 bases and the J gene end by 4 bases; junction bases not matched to a gene: 10. The CDR3 contains 15 residues.

At least ten counts were recorded for this clonotype. The chain uses TRBV2 and TRBJ2-6, with 9 nucleotides matching TRBD1. Germline V lookup: CDR1 SNHLY, CDR2 FYNNEI. This CDR3 contains 15 residues. The V segment lost 4 bases and the J segment 2 bases; nucleotides outside the gene matches: 0. CDR3 region: CASSGTGAGANVLTF. Here the CDR3 DNA reads TGTGCCAGCAGTGGGACAGGGGCTGGGGCCAACGTCCTGACTTTC.

In its sample, this clonotype was seen many times. The chain uses TRBV3-1 and TRBJ2-5; the D gene is possibly TRBD1 (7 bases). CDR3 length equals 16 residues. Germline V CDR1 and CDR2: LGHDT, YNNKEL (reference sequence). V was clipped by 2 bases and J by 2 bases, with 15 bases between them. As DNA, the CDR3 is TGTGCCAGCAGCCAAAACAGGGGAGGCCCACAAGAGACCCAGTACTTC. It specifies CASSQNRGGPQETQYF.

This clonotype was counted many times. The chain has TRBV10-1 and TRBJ2-7, with D perhaps TRBD1 (6 bases). In germline, CDR1 is WNHNN, CDR2 SYGVQD (reference sequence). With 8 bases removed from V and 1 base from J, the gap between germline ends came to 12 bases. CDR3 length: 13 residues. The CDR3 reads CASFWGPSYEQYF. The CDR3 DNA reads TGCGCCAGCTTCTGGGGGCCATCCTACGAGCAGTACTTC.

This clonotype appeared many times. This CDR3 reads CSARRDRMGVYEQYF. CDR3 nucleotide sequence: TGCAGTGCTAGAAGGGACAGAATGGGTGTGTACGAGCAGTACTTC. This rearrangement joins TRBV20-1 to TRBJ2-7; 7 nucleotides line up with TRBD1. The CDR3 is 15 amino acids. Germline V gene sequence: CDR1 DFQATT, CDR2 SNEGSKA (reference sequence). V gave up 2 bases and J gave up 4 bases; unmatched junction bases: 11.